Given below is one T cell receptor beta chain in context. The PCR employed 60 Vbeta primers together with 13 Jbeta primers. The table came from immunoSEQ multiplex PCR; TCRdb's copy has only in-frame clones and leaves some out. The table records 180,000 or so clones, 65% to 85% of them present only once. Germline-derived CDR1 and CDR2 are SGHDT and YYEEEE. Losses at the gene ends were 0 bases for V and 5 bases for J; bases not matched to a gene: 7. The CDR3 runs 15 residues. The data derive from a study of cytomegalovirus exposure and HLA in healthy donors. The sequenced sample consisted of PBMCs. J is TRBJ1-2 and V is TRBV5-6; 7 bases are shared with TRBD1. This receptor was identified in a boy aged 2 to 9 in good health and CMV-seronegative. Here the CDR3 reads CASSLGQGGVYGYTF. The DNA for the CDR3 is TGTGCCAGCAGCTTGGGACAGGGCGGGGTTTATGGCTACACCTTC.